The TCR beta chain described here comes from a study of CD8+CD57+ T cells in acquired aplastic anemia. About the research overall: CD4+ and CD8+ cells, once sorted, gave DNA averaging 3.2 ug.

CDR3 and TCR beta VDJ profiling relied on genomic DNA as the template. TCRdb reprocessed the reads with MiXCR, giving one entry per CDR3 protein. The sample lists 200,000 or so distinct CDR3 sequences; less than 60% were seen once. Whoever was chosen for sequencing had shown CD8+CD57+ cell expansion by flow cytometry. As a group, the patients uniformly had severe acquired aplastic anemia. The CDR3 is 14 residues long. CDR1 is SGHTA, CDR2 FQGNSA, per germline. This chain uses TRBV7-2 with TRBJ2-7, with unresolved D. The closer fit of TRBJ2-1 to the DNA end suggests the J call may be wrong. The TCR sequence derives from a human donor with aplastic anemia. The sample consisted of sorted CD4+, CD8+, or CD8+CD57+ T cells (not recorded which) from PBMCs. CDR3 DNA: TGTGCCAGCAGCTTAGGTAGGGCCTACAATGAGCAGTTCTTC. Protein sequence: CASSLGRAYNEQFF.